This T cell receptor (beta chain) was identified in a study of response to subunit inactivated influenza vaccine. This clonotype was picked up many times. What it recognizes is unknown. Study observations and caveats: The authors suggested that every seasonal influenza vaccination recruits few new T cells.

TCRdb reprocessed the RT-PCR reads via MiXCR and lists one record per CDR3 protein. Among 750,000 to 850,000 distinct CDR3 sequences listed, approximately 17% were seen once. The clonotype was recovered from a man aged 50 to 59 who received an inactivated influenza vaccine. The material sequenced was PBMCs from blood, taken around 5 days after vaccination.

The CDR3 DNA follows: TGTGCCAGCAGCGGTCAACTAGCGGGAGGGGTAGAGACCCAGTACTTC. Translated: CASSGQLAGGVETQYF. V gene TRBV5-6 combines with J gene TRBJ2-5; 13 bases agree with TRBD2. The ends lost 4 bases at V and 4 bases at J; junction bases unmatched: 7. The CDR3 is 16 residues long. Germline CDR1 is SGHDT and CDR2 is YYEEEE.